This TCR beta chain is drawn from a study of cytomegalovirus exposure and HLA in healthy donors (dated by TCRdb to about 2017). General notes on the study: In an earlier analysis of roughly 590 of the donors, 250 to 300 Gb of sequence data and 117 million unique TCR beta sequences from 180 million or so T cells were reported. Roughly 300 gigabases of sequencing data and around 90 million unique TCR sequences made up an early release that covered approximately 650 HLA-typed donors. Among the roughly 400 genotyped donors, approximately 82% belonged to the genetic ancestry cluster associated with self-reported Caucasian donors. The study aimed to test whether cataloging public T cell receptors could reveal signatures of past pathogen exposure. The study profiled the T cell repertoires of around 700 subjects by immunosequencing and related them to cytomegalovirus serostatus. Along with the approximately 700-subject first cohort, a separate validation cohort of about 110 different subjects was used. High-throughput TCR immunosequencing, statistical association of individual TCRs with disease status, and machine learning were combined to predict cytomegalovirus infection status. A later analysis re-analyzed previously published TCR beta repertoires from 550 to 700 donors and added high-resolution HLA genotyping to study TCR occurrence patterns. Rather than using new phenotypic data, the later analysis identified candidate immune exposures from TCR beta sequences and from how often those sequences occurred across donors. An earlier analysis of several hundred of the donors used high-throughput TCR beta sequencing to judge whether each TCR beta V gene segment behaved as functional or pseudogenic. Alongside the repertoire data, information on donor age, sex, ethnicity and CMV serostatus was compiled. In a later genetic analysis, genome-wide SNP genotypes for about three fifths of the 666 donors were used, and that subset was treated as a discovery cohort. All discovery cohort repertoires had been generated using a single sequencing platform. HLA typing covered class I and class II loci at four-digit resolution. Typing coverage differed by locus: A, B, C, DRB1 and DQB1 were typed in roughly 629-630 donors, DQA1 in 500 to 550, DPA1 in 600 to 610, and DPB1 in about 450. Roughly five DR-DQ haplotypes were treated as single units for association and clustering because of strong linkage in the cohort. Among 398 genotyped donors of the cohort, an average of about 240,000 unique TCR beta nucleotide sequences was sequenced per donor, of which about 19% were non-productive.

In total, around 600 healthy bone marrow donors made up the cohort. At the time of sampling, every cohort member was nominally healthy, though immune exposures that went unrecorded were likely present. The donor tested CMV seropositive, placing the donor among the roughly 300 seropositive members of the cohort. Every donor gave a peripheral blood sample, and the peripheral blood mononuclear cells from that sample were used for TCR beta sequencing. Genomic DNA was extracted from the blood cell samples with the Qiagen DNeasy Blood Extraction Kit. Library prep was done by the immunoSEQ multiplex PCR assay. The multiplex PCR relied on a mix of 60 forward primers for TCR Vbeta segments and 13 reverse primers for TCR Jbeta segments. The CDR3 region of rearranged TCR beta genes was amplified from genomic DNA by a multiplex PCR assay. The Illumina HiSeq System was used to sequence the amplified TCR beta libraries as 87-base-pair reads. Per the authors' processing: A later analysis counted about 76 million unique TCR beta chains across the 640 or so repertoires, and some 11 million of these chains were shared by at least two donors. Raw reads were error-corrected and collapsed into unique sequences by a nearest-neighbor algorithm in which closely related sequences were merged to remove PCR and sequencing errors. Alignment of CDR3 sequences to IMGT reference sequences was used to assign V, D and J gene segments. For a sequence to be retained, a match of at least six nucleotides was required to both a V gene segment and a J gene segment. A rearrangement was called productive if the CDR3 had no stop codons and remained in frame with V and J, and every other rearrangement was called non-productive. Following IMGT convention, CDR3 was defined as the stretch from the second conserved V-encoded cysteine up to the conserved J-encoded phenylalanine. The earlier analysis of 550 to 650 of the donors excluded any sequence lacking an unambiguous match to a single V gene segment. In an earlier analysis of around 600 of the donors, V segments were called functional above 56.7% productive rearrangements and were called segregating when the between-donor standard deviation exceeded 5%. A statistical classification framework was developed to diagnose cytomegalovirus status using the catalog of TCR beta chain sequences. In a later analysis, TCR nucleotide sequences were compared against IMGT/GENE-DB human TR gene sequences so that V and J genes could be assigned. A later analysis assigned CDR3 sequences and most-parsimonious VDJ recombination scenarios with the TCRdist pipeline. In a later analysis, every TCR beta chain was defined by the combination of its CDR3 amino acid sequence and its V-gene family, and reads without a unique V-gene family were dropped. As a way to deal with suspected cross-contamination and a sequencing artifact, a later analysis dropped 640 or so nucleotide sequences that were highly shared and had low generation probability. For each public chain, a later analysis derived a clonal expansion index from normalized ranks of inferred template counts within each repertoire. Generation probabilities in a later analysis came from a VDJ recombination model fitted to out-of-frame rearrangements, and those results were checked against IGoR. In a later analysis, TCR-TCR, TCR-HLA and TCR-CMV co-occurrence was scored with hypergeometric tests, and a repertoire-size bias correction was applied to TCR pairs. In a later analysis, false discovery rates were estimated by permuting HLA or CMV assignments 20 times. A later analysis grouped co-occurring TCRs with DBSCAN, adding TCRdist sequence similarity when clustering within HLA-allele-positive subsets. Repertoires with fewer than 30,000 or more than 120,000 public chains, plus five repertoires with anomalous nucleotide sharing, were excluded from co-occurrence clustering. In its TCRdb copy, this immuneACCESS table keeps in-frame sequences only and misses some clones. Where compared with another copy, unresolved V genes explain less than half of these, and the others have no known cause. Clone size and V and J calls were adopted from that table, with D and trimming inferred from the DNA. A total of 100,000 to 150,000 clones appear in this sample, roughly 80% of them only once. The leading ten clones occupy roughly 8.2% of the sample.

A note on this clone: Its antigen is still unknown. Base-call qualities are not available, and no considerably larger clone is one nucleotide away.

Paper-wide results and their limitations: For the cohort, immune exposure information was limited to CMV serostatus. In a later analysis, most CMV-associated TCR beta chains were found to appear HLA-restricted, with HLA associations seemingly driven largely by CMV exposure. In a later genetic analysis, fewer N-insertions in productive TCRs were reported among donors in an Asian-associated ancestry cluster than the roughly 700-donor mean. Cytomegalovirus status was reported to be diagnosed by the classifier with high specificity and sensitivity in both the original and validation cohorts. In the study, approximately 150 TCR beta chains were listed as associated with cytomegalovirus. A few of the identified cytomegalovirus-associated TCR beta chains were confirmed in vitro to be specific for cytomegalovirus antigens. In this cohort, only TCR beta chains were sequenced, and detectable features were limited by the absence of alpha or paired-chain data. Roughly uniform sequencing depth across donors was assumed in presence/absence analyses, although this assumption may not hold. Correlated functional status among segregating V segments might reflect linkage disequilibrium, but an unknown experimental factor could not be ruled out. When HLA alleles, especially DR and DQ, strongly co-occurred, attributing TCR associations to individual alleles was difficult. Because counts were too low, about 18 rarely observed V segments, including chromosome 9 orphons, were excluded from the earlier analysis of some 590 of the donors. Specific HLA alleles were associated with 15,000 to 20,000 TCR beta sequences at a false discovery rate of 0.05 in a later analysis. A cluster of highly shared sequence variants was judged likely to represent a technical artifact of the sequencing pipeline. A further reported finding was that TCR beta sequences accurately predicted the HLA-A and HLA-B alleles for most subjects in the first cohort. Because some donors lacked HLA typing at each locus, the association tests relied only on the typed subset. Across donors, most TCR sequences were observed very rarely, whereas some public TCRs were present in many individuals. In a later analysis, several top co-occurrence clusters were reported to appear linked to parvovirus B19, influenza, CMV and Epstein-Barr virus. In a later analysis, TCR association rates were found to vary across HLA loci, with the most associated TCRs seen for DRB1 alleles and the fewest for HLA-C alleles. An association between a missense DCLRE1C variant and V-gene and J-gene trimming of TCR beta chains was found in a later genetic analysis and replicated in an independent cohort. In an earlier analysis of a few hundred of the donors, most TCR beta V segments were observed in productive rearrangements about 87% or about 30% of the time, broadly matching IMGT annotations. Compared with equally common non-associated chains, HLA-associated TCR beta chains in a later analysis were more clonally expanded and had lower generation probabilities. The authors suggested that the approach could potentially be extended to other disease states and immunological phenotypes.

The source material was PBMCs. The clonotype was recovered from a woman between 50 and 59 years old in good health and CMV-seropositive.

The nucleotide sequence reads TGCGCCAGCAGCCCGGAGGACAGTTTGAACACTGAAGCTTTCTTT. Its protein reads: CASSPEDSLNTEAFF. The chain employs TRBV4-3 and TRBJ1-1; the best D guess is TRBD1, with 6 bases matching. The junction carries 12 bases between V and J, which are trimmed by 4 bases and 0 bases respectively. The CDR1 and CDR2 encoded by the germline V gene are LGHNA and YSLEER. Including cysteine and phenylalanine, the CDR3 has 15 amino acids. Only the CDR3 portion is preserved as DNA: 45 bases, with reading frame beginning at the first base.